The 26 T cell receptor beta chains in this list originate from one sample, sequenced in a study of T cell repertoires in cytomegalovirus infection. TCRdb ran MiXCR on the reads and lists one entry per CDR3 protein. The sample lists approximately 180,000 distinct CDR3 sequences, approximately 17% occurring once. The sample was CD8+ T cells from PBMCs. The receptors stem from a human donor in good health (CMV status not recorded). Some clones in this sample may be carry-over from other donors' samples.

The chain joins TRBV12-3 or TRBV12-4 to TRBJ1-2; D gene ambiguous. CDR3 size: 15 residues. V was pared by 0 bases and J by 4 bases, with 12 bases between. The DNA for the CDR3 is TGTGCCAGCAGTTTAGCGAGGGCCATCGGCTATGGCTACACCTTC. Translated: CASSLARAIGYGYTF.

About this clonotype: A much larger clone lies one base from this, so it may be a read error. The chain's CDR3 is CARSLAAQWNEQFF. Here the CDR3 DNA reads TGTGCCCGCAGTCTAGCGGCTCAGTGGAATGAGCAGTTCTTC. The V gene is TRBV6-2 or TRBV6-3, the J gene TRBJ2-1; 7 bases match TRBD2. Per germline, CDR1 MNHEY and CDR2 SVGEGT. The CDR3 extends over 14 amino acids.

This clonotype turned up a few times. This CDR3 reads CASSSEAFF. DNA of the CDR3: TGTGCCAGCAGCTCTGAAGCTTTCTTT. This sequence joins TRBV7-2 and TRBJ1-1, with unresolved D. CDR1 is SGHTA and CDR2 is FQGNSA in the germline V gene. The CDR3 has 9 residues. V lost 4 bases, J lost 6 bases, and 0 bases lay in between.

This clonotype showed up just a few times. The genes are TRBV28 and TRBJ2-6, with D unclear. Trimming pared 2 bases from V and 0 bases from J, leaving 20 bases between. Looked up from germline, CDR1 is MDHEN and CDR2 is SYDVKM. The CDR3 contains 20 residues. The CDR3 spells CASSLNLRHSSTSGANVLTF. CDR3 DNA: TGTGCCAGCAGTTTAAATTTGAGACATTCTTCCACCTCTGGGGCCAACGTCCTGACTTTC.

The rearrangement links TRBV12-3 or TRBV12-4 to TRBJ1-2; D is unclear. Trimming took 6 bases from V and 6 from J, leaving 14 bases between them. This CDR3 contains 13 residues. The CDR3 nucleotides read TGTGCCAGCAGCCTAAGCGGGAGGAATGGCTACACCTTC. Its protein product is CASSLSGRNGYTF.

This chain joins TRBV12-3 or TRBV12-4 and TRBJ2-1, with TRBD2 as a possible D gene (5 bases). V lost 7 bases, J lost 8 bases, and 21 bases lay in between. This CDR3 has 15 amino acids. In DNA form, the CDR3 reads TGTGCCAGCACCATAGGGAGCAGGCCCAAGGATGAGCAGTTCTTC. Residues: CASTIGSRPKDEQFF.

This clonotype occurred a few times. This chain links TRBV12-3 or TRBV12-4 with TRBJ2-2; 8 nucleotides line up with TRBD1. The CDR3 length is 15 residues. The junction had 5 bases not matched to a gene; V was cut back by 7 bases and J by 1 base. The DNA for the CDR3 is TGTGCCAGCATGCCCGGGACAGGGAACACCGGGGAGCTGTTTTTT. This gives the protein CASMPGTGNTGELFF.

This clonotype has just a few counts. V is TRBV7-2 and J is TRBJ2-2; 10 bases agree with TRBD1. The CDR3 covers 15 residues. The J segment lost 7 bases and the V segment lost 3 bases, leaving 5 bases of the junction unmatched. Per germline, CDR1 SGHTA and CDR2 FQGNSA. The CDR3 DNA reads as TGTGCCAGCAGCTTCGACAGGGGGCTGGTCGGGGAGCTGTTTTTT. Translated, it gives CASSFDRGLVGELFF.

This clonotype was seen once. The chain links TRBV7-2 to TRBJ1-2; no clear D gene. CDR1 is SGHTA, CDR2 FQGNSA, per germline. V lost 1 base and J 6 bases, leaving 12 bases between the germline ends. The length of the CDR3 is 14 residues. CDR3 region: CASSLGGQVDGYTF. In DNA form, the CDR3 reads TGTGCCAGCAGCTTAGGAGGTCAGGTTGATGGCTACACCTTC.

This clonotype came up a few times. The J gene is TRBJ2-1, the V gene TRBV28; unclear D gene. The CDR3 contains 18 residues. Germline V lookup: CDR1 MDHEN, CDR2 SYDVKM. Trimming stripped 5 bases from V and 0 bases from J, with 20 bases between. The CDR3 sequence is CASSPYPGSSYSYNEQFF. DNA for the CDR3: TGTGCCAGCAGTCCCTACCCAGGTTCTTCTTACTCCTACAATGAGCAGTTCTTC.

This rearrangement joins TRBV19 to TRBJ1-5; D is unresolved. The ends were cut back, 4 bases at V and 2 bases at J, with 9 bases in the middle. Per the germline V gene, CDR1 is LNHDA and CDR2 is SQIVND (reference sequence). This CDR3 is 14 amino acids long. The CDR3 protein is CASSTLVGNQPQHF. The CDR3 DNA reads TGTGCCAGTAGTACCTTGGTCGGCAATCAGCCCCAGCATTTT.

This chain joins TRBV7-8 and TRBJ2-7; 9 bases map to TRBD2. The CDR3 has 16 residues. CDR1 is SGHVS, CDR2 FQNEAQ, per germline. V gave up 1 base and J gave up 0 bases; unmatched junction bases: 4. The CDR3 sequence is CASSLENSGSSYEQYF. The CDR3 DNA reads TGTGCCAGCAGCTTAGAAAATAGCGGGAGCTCCTACGAGCAGTACTTC. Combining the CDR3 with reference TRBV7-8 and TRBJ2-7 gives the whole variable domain GAGVSQSPRYKVAKRGQDVALRCDPISGHVSLFWYQQALGQGPEFLTYFQNEAQLDKSGLPSDRFFAERPEGSVSTLKIQRTQQEDSAVYLCASSLENSGSSYEQYFGPGTRLTVT.

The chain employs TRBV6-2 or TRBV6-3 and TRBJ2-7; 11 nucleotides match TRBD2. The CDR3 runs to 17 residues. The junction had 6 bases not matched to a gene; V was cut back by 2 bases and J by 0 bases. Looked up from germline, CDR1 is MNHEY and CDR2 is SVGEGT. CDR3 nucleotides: TGTGCCAGCAGTTACGACCGACTAGCGGGGACCTCCTACGAGCAGTACTTC. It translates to CASSYDRLAGTSYEQYF.

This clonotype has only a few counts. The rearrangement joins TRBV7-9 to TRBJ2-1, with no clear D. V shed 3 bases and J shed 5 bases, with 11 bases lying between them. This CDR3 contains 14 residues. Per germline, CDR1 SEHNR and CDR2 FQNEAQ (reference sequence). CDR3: CASSFWTENNEQFF. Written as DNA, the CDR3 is TGTGCCAGCAGCTTTTGGACGGAAAACAATGAGCAGTTCTTC.

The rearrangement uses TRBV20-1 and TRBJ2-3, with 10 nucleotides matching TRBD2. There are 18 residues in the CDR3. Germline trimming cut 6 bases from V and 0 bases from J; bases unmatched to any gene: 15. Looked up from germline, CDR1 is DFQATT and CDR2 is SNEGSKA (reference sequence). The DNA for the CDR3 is TGCAGTGCAGAGGGGGGGCTAGCGGGGGCACGAAGCACAGATACGCAGTATTTT. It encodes CSAEGGLAGARSTDTQYF.

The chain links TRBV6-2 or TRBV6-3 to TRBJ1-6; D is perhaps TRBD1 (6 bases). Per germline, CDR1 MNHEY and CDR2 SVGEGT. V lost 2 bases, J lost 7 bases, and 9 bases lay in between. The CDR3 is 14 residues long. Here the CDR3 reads CASSYDRRNSPLHF. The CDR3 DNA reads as TGTGCCAGCAGTTACGACAGGCGGAATTCACCCCTCCACTTT.

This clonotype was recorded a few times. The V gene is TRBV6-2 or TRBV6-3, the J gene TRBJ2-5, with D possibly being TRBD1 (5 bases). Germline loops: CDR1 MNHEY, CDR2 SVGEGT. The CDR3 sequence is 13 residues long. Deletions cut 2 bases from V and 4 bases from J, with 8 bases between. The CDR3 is CASSYRQRETQYF. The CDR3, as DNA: TGTGCCAGCAGTTACAGACAGAGAGAGACCCAGTACTTC.

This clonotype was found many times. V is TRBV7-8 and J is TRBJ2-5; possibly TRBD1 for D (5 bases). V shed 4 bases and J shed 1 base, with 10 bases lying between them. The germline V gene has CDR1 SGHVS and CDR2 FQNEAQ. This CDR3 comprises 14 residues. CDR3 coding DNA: TGTGCCAGCAGCTCCGACAGCCCCCAAGAGACCCAGTACTTC. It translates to CASSSDSPQETQYF.

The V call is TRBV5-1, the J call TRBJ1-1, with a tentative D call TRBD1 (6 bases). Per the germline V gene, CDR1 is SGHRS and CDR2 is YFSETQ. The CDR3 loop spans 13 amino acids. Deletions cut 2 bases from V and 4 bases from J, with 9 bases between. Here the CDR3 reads CASSLTGTTEAFF. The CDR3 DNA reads TGCGCCAGCAGCTTAACAGGGACCACTGAAGCTTTCTTT.

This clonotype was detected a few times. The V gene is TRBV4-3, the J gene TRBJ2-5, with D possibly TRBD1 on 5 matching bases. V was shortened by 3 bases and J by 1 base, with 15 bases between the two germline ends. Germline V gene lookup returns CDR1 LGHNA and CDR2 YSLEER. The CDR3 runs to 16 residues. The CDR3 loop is CASSHSDSELQETQYF. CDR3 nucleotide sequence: TGCGCCAGCAGCCACTCTGACAGCGAACTCCAAGAGACCCAGTACTTC.

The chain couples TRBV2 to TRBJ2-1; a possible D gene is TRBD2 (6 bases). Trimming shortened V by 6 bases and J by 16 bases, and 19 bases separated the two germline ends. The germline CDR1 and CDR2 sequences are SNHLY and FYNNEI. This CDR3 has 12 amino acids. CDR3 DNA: TGTGCCAGCAGGACCGAGGACTACCAAACTTTCTTC. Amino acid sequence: CASRTEDYQTFF.

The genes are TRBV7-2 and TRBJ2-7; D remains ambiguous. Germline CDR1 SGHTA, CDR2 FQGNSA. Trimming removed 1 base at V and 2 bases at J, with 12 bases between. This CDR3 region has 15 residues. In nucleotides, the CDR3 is TGTGCCAGCAGCTTAGGGTCAGGAGCCGCCTACGAGCAGTACTTC. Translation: CASSLGSGAAYEQYF. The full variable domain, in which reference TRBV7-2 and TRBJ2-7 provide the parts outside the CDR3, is GAGVSQSPSNKVTEKGKDVELRCDPISGHTALYWYRQSLGQGLEFLIYFQGNSAPDKSGLPSDRFSAERTGGSVSTLTIQRTQQEDSAVYLCASSLGSGAAYEQYFGPGTRLTVT.

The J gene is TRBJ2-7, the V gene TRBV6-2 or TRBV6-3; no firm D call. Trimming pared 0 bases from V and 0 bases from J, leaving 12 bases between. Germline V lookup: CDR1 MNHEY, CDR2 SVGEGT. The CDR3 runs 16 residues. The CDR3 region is CASSYSIGRNSYEQYF. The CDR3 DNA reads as TGTGCCAGCAGTTACTCGATAGGACGGAACTCCTACGAGCAGTACTTC.

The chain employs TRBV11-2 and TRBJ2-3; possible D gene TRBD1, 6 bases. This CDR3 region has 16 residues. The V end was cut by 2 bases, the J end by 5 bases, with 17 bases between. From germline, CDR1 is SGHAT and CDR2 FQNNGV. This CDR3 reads CASSLYMGARGDTQYF. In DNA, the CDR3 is TGTGCCAGCAGCTTATATATGGGGGCGCGAGGAGATACGCAGTATTTT.

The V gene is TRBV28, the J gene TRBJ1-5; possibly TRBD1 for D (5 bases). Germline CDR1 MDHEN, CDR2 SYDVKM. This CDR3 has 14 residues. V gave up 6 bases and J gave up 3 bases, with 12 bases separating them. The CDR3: CASRSTEPNQPQHF. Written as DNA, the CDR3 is TGTGCCAGCAGATCGACAGAACCCAATCAGCCCCAGCATTTT.

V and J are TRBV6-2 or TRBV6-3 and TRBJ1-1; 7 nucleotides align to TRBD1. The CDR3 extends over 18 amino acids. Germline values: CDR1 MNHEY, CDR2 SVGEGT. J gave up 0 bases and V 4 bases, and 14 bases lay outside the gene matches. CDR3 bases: TGTGCCAGCAGTTGGCGACTCCAATTTGGGACAGTGAACACTGAAGCTTTCTTT. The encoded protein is CASSWRLQFGTVNTEAFF.